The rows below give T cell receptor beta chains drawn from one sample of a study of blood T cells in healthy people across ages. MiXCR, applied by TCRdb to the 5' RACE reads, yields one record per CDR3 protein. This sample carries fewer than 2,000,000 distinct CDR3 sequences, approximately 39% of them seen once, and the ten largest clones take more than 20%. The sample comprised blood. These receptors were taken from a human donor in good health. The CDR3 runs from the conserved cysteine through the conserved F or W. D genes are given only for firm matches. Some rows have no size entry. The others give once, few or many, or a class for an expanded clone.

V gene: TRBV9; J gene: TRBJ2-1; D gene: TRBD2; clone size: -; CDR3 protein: CASSPFSGGPYNEQFF; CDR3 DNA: TGTGCCAGCAGCCCCTTTAGCGGGGGGCCTTACAATGAGCAGTTCTTC
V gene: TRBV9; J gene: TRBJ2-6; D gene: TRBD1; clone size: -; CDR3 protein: CASSGRQGRSGANVLTF; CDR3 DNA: TGTGCCAGCAGCGGAAGACAGGGTAGGTCTGGGGCCAACGTCCTGACTTTC
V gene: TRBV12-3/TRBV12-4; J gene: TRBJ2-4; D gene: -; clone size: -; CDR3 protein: CASSPQWEPEQYF; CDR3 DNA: TGTGCCAGCAGCCCTCAGTGGGAACCAGAGCAGTACTTC
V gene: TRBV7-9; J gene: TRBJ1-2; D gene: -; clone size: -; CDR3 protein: CASSVDSGVYGYTF; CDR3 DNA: TGTGCCAGCAGCGTTGACTCAGGGGTCTATGGCTACACCTTC
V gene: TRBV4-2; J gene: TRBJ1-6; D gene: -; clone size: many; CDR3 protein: CASSQEGDSPLHF; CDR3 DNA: TGTGCCAGCAGCCAAGAAGGGGATTCACCCCTCCACTTT
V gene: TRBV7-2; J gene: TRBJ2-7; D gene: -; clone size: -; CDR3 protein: CASSFLDVSYEQYF; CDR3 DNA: TGTGCCAGCAGCTTTCTCGACGTCTCCTACGAGCAGTACTTC
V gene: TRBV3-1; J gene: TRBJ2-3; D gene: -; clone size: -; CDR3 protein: CASSVDGLTADTQYF; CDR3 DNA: TGTGCCAGCAGCGTAGATGGACTAACTGCAGATACGCAGTATTTT
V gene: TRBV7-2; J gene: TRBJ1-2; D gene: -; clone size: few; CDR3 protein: CASSATGSWGYTF; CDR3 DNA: TGTGCCAGCAGCGCAACAGGGTCTTGGGGCTACACCTTC
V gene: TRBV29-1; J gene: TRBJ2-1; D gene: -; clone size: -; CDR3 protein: CTVGAYYNEQFF; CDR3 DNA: TGCACCGTAGGGGCCTACTACAATGAGCAGTTCTTC
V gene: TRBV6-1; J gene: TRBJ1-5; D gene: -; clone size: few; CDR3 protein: CASSEAGVREQPQHF; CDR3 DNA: TGTGCCAGCAGTGAAGCCGGAGTGAGAGAGCAGCCCCAGCATTTT
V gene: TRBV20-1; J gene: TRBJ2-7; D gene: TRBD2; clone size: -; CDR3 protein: CSASLTSGGSEQYF; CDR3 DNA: TGCAGTGCTAGTTTGACTAGCGGGGGCTCCGAGCAGTACTTC
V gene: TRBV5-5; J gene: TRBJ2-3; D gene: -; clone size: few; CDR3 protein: CASSVTGVINTDTQYF; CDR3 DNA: TGTGCCAGCAGCGTGACCGGGGTGATAAACACAGATACGCAGTATTTT
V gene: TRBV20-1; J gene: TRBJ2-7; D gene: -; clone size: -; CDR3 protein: CSGKAASPTYEQYF; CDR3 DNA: TGCAGTGGAAAGGCGGCTAGCCCAACCTACGAGCAGTACTTC
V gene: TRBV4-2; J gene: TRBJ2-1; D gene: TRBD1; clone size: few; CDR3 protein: CASSHPGTGFNEQFF; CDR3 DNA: TGTGCCAGCAGCCACCCCGGGACAGGGTTTAATGAGCAGTTCTTC
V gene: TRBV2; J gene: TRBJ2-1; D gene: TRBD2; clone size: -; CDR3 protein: CASIESGENNEQFF; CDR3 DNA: TGTGCCAGCATCGAGAGCGGGGAGAACAATGAGCAGTTCTTC
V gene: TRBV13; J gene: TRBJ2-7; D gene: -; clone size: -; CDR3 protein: CASSLEGQLSYEQYF; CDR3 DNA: TGTGCCAGCAGCTTAGAGGGGCAGCTCTCCTACGAGCAGTACTTC
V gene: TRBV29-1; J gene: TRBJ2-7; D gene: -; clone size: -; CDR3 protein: CSVQRDSYEQYF; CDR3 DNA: TGCAGCGTTCAACGTGATTCCTACGAGCAGTACTTC
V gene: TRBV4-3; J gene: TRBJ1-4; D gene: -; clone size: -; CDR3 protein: CASSPLLQENEKLFF; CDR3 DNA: TGCGCCAGCAGCCCCCTTTTACAGGAAAATGAAAAACTGTTTTTT
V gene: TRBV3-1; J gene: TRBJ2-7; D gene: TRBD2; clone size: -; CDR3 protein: CASSLTSRGYEQYF; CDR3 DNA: TGTGCCAGCAGCCTGACTAGCAGAGGTTACGAGCAGTACTTC
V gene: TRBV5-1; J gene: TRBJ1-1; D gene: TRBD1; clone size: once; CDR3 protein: CASSSRTGFTEAFF; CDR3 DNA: TGCGCCAGCAGCTCACGGACAGGGTTCACTGAAGCTTTCTTT
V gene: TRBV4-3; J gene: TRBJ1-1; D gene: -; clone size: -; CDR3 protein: CASRWGRNTEAFF; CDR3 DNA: TGCGCCAGCAGGTGGGGTAGGAACACTGAAGCTTTCTTT
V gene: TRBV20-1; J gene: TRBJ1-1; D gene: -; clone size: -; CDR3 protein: CSASGHTPEAFF; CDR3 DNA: TGCAGTGCTAGCGGGCATACTCCTGAAGCTTTCTTT
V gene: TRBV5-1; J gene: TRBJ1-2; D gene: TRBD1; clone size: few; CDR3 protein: CASSPRDRRDYGYTF; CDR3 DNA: TGCGCCAGCAGCCCCCGGGACAGGAGGGACTATGGCTACACCTTC
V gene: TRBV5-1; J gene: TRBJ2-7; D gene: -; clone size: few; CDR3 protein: CASSLVLWGAVGYEQYF; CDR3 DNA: TGCGCCAGCAGCTTGGTTCTCTGGGGCGCGGTTGGCTACGAGCAGTACTTC
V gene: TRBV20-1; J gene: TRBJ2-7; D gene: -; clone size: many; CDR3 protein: CSAHRVEDEQYF; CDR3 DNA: TGCAGTGCTCACAGGGTGGAGGACGAGCAGTACTTC
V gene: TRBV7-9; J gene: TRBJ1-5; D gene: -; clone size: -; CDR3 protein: CASSLGGIQPQHF; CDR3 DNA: TGTGCCAGCAGCTTAGGTGGAATTCAGCCCCAGCATTTT
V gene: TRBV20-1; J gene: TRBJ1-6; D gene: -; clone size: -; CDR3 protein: CSARDHGGRDRSSMSSPLHF; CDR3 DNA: TGCAGTGCTAGAGATCATGGTGGGCGGGACCGATCCTCGATGAGTTCACCCCTCCACTTT
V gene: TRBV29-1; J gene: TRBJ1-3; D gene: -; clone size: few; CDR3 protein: CSVDVPRGPSGNTIYF; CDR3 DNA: TGCAGCGTTGATGTTCCCCGGGGGCCCTCTGGAAACACCATATATTTT
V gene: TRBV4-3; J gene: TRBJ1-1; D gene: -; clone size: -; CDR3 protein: CASRITLDTEAFF; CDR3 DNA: TGCGCCAGCAGAATAACGTTGGACACTGAGGCTTTCTTT
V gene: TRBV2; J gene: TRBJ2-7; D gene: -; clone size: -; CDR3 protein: CASLLGIPYEQYF; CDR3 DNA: TGTGCCAGCCTCCTTGGGATTCCCTACGAGCAGTACTTC
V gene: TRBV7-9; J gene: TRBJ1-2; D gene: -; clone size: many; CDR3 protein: CASSQTGNGYTF; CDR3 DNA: TGTGCCAGCAGCCAGACGGGGAATGGCTACACCTTC
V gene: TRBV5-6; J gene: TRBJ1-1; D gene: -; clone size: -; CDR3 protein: CASSIQTHMNTEAFF; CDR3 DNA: TGTGCCAGCAGCATACAGACACACATGAACACTGAAGCTTTCTTT
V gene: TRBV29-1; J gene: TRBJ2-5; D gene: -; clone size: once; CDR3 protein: CSVARGRYEETQYF; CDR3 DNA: TGCAGCGTCGCCCGGGGTCGATATGAAGAGACCCAGTACTTC
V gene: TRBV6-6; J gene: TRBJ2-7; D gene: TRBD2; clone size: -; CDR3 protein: CASEKGLAGYDEQYF; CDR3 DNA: TGTGCCAGTGAGAAGGGACTAGCGGGGTACGACGAGCAGTACTTC
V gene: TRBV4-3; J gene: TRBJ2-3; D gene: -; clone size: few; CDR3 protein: CASSQTDWADTQYF; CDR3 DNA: TGCGCCAGCAGCCAAACGGACTGGGCAGATACGCAGTATTTT
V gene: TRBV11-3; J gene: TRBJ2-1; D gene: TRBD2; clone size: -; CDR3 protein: CASSRQGGAGGGSEQFF; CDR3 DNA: TGTGCCAGCAGCCGCCAAGGGGGAGCGGGGGGTGGATCCGAGCAGTTCTTC
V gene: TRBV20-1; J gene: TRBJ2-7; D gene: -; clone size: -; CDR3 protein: CSARDRRQALISYEQYF; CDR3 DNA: TGCAGTGCTAGAGATCGGAGACAGGCCTTAATCTCCTACGAGCAGTACTTC
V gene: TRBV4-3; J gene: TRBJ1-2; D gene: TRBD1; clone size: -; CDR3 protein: CASSSLQGVDYGYTF; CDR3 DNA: TGCGCCAGCAGCTCTCTTCAGGGGGTTGACTATGGCTACACCTTC
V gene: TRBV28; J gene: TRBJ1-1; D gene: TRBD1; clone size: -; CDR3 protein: CASSLTQGASTEAFF; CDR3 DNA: TGTGCCAGCAGTTTGACCCAGGGGGCGAGTACTGAAGCTTTCTTT